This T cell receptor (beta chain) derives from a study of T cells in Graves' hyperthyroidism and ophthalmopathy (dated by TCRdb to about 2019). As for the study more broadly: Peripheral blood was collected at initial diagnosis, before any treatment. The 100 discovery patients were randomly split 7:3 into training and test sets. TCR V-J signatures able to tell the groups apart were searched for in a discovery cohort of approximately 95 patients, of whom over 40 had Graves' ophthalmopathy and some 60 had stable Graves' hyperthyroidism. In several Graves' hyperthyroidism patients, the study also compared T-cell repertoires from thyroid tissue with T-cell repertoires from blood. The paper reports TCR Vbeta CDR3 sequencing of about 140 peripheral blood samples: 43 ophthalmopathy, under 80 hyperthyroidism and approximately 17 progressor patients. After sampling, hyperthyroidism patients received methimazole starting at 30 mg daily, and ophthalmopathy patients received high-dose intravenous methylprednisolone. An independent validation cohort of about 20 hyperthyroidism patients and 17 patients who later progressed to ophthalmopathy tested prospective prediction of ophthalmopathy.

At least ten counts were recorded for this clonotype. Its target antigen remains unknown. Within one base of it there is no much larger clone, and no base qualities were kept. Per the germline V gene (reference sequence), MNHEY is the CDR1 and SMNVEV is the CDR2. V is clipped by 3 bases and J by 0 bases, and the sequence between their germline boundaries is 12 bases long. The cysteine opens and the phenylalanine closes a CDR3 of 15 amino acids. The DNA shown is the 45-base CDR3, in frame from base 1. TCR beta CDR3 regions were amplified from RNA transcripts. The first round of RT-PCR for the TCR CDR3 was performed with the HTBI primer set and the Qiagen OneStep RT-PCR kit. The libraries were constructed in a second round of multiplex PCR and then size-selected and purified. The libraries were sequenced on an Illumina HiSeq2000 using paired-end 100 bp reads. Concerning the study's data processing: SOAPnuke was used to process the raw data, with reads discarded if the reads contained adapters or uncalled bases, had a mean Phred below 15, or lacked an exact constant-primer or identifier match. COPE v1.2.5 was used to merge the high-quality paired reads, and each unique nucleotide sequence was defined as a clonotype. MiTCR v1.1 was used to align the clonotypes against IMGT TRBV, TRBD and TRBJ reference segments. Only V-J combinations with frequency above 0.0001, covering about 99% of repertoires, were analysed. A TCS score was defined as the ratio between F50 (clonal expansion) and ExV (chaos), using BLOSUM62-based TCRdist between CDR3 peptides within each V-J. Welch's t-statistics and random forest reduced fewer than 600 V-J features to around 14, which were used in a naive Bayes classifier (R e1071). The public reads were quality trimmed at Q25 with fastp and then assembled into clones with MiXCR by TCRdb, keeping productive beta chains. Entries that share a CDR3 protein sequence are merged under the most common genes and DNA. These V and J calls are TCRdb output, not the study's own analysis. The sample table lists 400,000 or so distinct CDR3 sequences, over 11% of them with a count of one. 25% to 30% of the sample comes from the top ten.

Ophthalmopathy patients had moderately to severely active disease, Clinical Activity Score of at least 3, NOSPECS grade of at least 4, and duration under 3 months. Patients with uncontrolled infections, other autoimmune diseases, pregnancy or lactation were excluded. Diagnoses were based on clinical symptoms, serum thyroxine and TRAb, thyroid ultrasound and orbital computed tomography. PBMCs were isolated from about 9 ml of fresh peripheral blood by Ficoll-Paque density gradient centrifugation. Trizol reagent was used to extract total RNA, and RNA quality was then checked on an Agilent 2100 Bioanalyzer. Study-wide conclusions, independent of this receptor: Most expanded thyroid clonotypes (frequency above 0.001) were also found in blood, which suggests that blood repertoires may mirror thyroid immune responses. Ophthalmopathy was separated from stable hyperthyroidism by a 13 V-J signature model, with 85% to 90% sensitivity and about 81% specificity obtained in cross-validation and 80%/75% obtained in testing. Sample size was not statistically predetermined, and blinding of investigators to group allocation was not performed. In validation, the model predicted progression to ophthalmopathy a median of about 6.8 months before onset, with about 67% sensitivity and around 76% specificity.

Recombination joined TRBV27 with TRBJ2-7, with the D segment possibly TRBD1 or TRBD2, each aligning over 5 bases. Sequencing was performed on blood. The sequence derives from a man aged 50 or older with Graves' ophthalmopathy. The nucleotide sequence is TGTGCCAGCAGTTTGGGTAGTGGGGGCTCCTACGAGCAGTACTTC. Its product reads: CASSLGSGGSYEQYF.